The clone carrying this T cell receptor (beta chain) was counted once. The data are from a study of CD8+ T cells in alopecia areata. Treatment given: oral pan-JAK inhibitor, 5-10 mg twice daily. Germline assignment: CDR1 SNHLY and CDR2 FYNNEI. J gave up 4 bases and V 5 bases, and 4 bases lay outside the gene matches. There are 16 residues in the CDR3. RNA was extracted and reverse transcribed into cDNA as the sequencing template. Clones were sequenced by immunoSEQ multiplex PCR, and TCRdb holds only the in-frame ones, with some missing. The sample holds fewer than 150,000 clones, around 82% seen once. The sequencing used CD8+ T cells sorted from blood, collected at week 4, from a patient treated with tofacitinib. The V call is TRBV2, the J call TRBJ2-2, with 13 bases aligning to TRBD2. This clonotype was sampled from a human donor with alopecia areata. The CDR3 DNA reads TGTGCCAGCAGTTGGGGACTAGCGGGGACCACCGGGGAGCTGTTTTTT. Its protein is CASSWGLAGTTGELFF.